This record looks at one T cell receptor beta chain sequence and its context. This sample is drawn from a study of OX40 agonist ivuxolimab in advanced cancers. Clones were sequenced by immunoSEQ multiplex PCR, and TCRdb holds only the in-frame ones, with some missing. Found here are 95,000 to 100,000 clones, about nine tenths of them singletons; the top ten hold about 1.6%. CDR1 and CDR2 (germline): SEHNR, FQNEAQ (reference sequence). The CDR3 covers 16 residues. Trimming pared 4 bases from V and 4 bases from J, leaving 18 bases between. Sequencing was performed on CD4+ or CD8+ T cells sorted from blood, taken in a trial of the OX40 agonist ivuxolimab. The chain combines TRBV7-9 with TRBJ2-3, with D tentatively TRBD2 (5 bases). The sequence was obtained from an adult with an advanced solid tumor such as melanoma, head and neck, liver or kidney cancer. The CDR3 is CASSSTTTTPSDTQYF. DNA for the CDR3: TGTGCCAGCAGCTCGACTACCACGACCCCCTCAGATACGCAGTATTTT. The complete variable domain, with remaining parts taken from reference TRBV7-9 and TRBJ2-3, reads DTGVSQNPRHKITKRGQNVTFRCDPISEHNRLYWYRQTLGQGPEFLTYFQNEAQLEKSRLLSDRFSAERPKGSFSTLEIQRTEQGDSAMYLCASSSTTTTPSDTQYFGPGTRLTVL.